This T cell receptor (beta chain) is drawn from a study of human T cells and chemical hapten exposure. The study's findings and limits: Compared to controls, expanded TCRs made significantly more large clusters of similar CDR3s.

At least ten counts were recorded for this clonotype. Its matching antigen is unknown. The V gene's germline CDR1 is MNHNS and CDR2 SASEGT. V dropped 3 bases and J dropped 5 bases, with 17 bases sitting between them. CDR3 length: 16 residues. Library construction involved attaching unique molecular identifiers to individual cDNA molecules, which allowed quantitative, reproducible TCR counting. A single record per CDR3 protein comes from TCRdb applying MiXCR to the RACE reads. In the table there are 35,000 to 45,000 distinct CDR3 sequences, roughly 12% of which are singletons. The time point is: pre-sensitization, week 0. Treatment specified: therapeutic diphenylcyclopropenone sensitization with weekly scalp DPC.

This clonotype originated in a woman in her 30s with alopecia areata. Some clones in this sample may be carry-over from other donors' samples. This chain joins TRBV6-1 and TRBJ1-5; D gene uncertain. The sample consisted of whole blood, taken in connection with sensitization to the hapten diphenylcyclopropenone (DPC). The CDR3 sequence is CASSELPGKRDQPQHF. The CDR3 bases are TGTGCCAGCAGTGAGTTACCGGGAAAGCGTGATCAGCCCCAGCATTTT.